This TCR beta chain was identified during a study of blood T cells in healthy people across ages. The germline CDR1 and CDR2 sequences are MRHNA and SNTAGT. J was trimmed by 8 bases and V by 0 bases; bases with no gene match: 4. This CDR3 contains 15 residues. This clonotype was observed a few times. Its antigen is currently unknown. Findings and caveats of the study: Both higher diversity and more naive CD4+ cells marked long-lived donors when set against aged donors. Researchers report that TCR beta diversity correlated strongly with naive T cell percentage. Since the PBMCs were unsorted, naive and antigen-experienced cells could not be conclusively compared.

Then a second PCR, running roughly 6 to 12 cycles, was carried out with a sample-barcoded 5' primer and a J-beta primer mix. TCRdb itself ran the 5' RACE reads through MiXCR, one entry per CDR3 protein. This sample carries approximately 790,000 distinct CDR3 sequences, about 59% of them seen once, and the ten largest clones take about 30%. Sequencing input: blood. The chain combines TRBV6-4 with TRBJ2-1; 10 nucleotides match TRBD2. The sequence was obtained from a man in his thirties or forties in good health. CDR3 sequence: CASSDSSSGGDEQFF. The CDR3 DNA follows: TGTGCCAGCAGTGACTCATCTAGCGGGGGCGATGAGCAGTTCTTC.